The rows below give T cell receptor beta chains drawn from one sample of a study of blood T cell repertoires in COVID-19. Some clones are missing from TCRdb's copy, which holds only in-frame ones; the method was immunoSEQ multiplex PCR. The sample lists some 70,000 clones, roughly 71% occurring once. The specimen sequenced was peripheral blood. The receptors here all came from a man in his 60s with COVID-19, enrolled during active disease. The CDR3 runs from the conserved cysteine through the conserved F or W. The order of the fields is D gene, V gene, J gene, clone size, CDR3 protein, CDR3 DNA. D genes are given only for firm matches. Clone size is shown for a subset of rows, as once, few, many or a class of expanded clone.

D: TRBD2; V: TRBV6-6; J: TRBJ2-1; size: -; CDR3: CASTRTSGNNEQFF; DNA: TGTGCCAGCACCCGGACTAGCGGAAACAATGAGCAGTTCTTC
D: -; V: TRBV4-1; J: TRBJ1-4; size: -; CDR3: CASSQRTPSTNEKLFF; DNA: TGCGCCAGCAGCCAGAGGACACCATCAACTAATGAAAAACTGTTTTTT
D: -; V: TRBV6-4; J: TRBJ2-6; size: -; CDR3: CASAQGTGANVLTF; DNA: TGTGCCAGCGCCCAGGGGACTGGGGCCAACGTCCTGACTTTC
D: TRBD2; V: TRBV12-5; J: TRBJ2-4; size: -; CDR3: CASGLDGGRDIQYF; DNA: TGTGCTAGTGGTTTGGACGGGGGGAGGGACATTCAGTACTTC
D: TRBD2; V: TRBV10-3; J: TRBJ2-1; size: -; CDR3: CAISETRLAQFF; DNA: TGTGCCATCAGTGAGACTCGACTAGCGCAGTTCTTC
D: -; V: TRBV21-1; J: TRBJ2-3; size: -; CDR3: CASSKETGSGTSVPSSTDTQYF; DNA: TGTGCCAGCAGCAAAGAGACCGGCTCCGGGACTAGCGTACCCTCTAGCACAGATACGCAGTATTTT
D: TRBD2; V: TRBV7-3; J: TRBJ2-1; size: -; CDR3: CASSFGLAGNEQFF; DNA: TGTGCCAGCAGCTTCGGACTAGCGGGTAATGAGCAGTTCTTC
D: -; V: TRBV24-1; J: TRBJ1-5; size: -; CDR3: CATSESTQPQHF; DNA: TGTGCCACCAGTGAGAGCACTCAGCCCCAGCATTTT
D: -; V: TRBV2; J: TRBJ1-2; size: -; CDR3: CASSDVAGYGYTF; DNA: TGTGCCAGCAGTGACGTGGCAGGCTATGGCTACACCTTC
D: TRBD2; V: TRBV18; J: TRBJ2-3; size: -; CDR3: CASSPYPDREETDTQYF; DNA: TGTGCCAGCTCACCTTACCCGGATCGGGAGGAAACGGATACGCAGTATTTT
D: -; V: TRBV13; J: TRBJ2-1; size: -; CDR3: CASPPPAPGTPYNEQFF; DNA: TGTGCCAGCCCCCCGCCGGCTCCCGGGACACCTTACAATGAGCAGTTCTTC
D: TRBD2; V: TRBV11-2; J: TRBJ2-3; size: -; CDR3: CASSFGTSFPDTQYF; DNA: TGTGCCAGCAGCTTCGGGACTAGCTTCCCAGATACGCAGTATTTT
D: -; V: TRBV5-5; J: TRBJ2-5; size: -; CDR3: CASSPSGEKETQYF; DNA: TGTGCCAGCAGCCCATCGGGGGAGAAAGAGACCCAGTACTTC
D: TRBD1; V: TRBV5-1; J: TRBJ2-7; size: -; CDR3: CASSLGGQGGYEQYF; DNA: TGCGCCAGCAGCTTGGGGGGACAGGGTGGCTACGAGCAGTACTTC
D: -; V: TRBV5-1; J: TRBJ1-1; size: few; CDR3: CASSLEGGAVGSEAFF; DNA: TGCGCCAGCAGCTTGGAAGGGGGAGCGGTGGGGTCTGAAGCTTTCTTT
D: -; V: TRBV12-3/TRBV12-4; J: TRBJ1-2; size: -; CDR3: CASGASWDGYTF; DNA: TGTGCCAGCGGGGCCTCGTGGGATGGCTACACCTTC
D: TRBD1; V: TRBV2; J: TRBJ1-2; size: -; CDR3: CASRDRDEWGYTF; DNA: TGTGCCAGCAGGGACAGGGATGAATGGGGCTACACCTTC
D: -; V: TRBV4-2; J: TRBJ2-4; size: -; CDR3: CASSQDGFLAKNIQYF; DNA: TGTGCCAGCAGCCAAGATGGCTTCCTAGCCAAAAACATTCAGTACTTC
D: -; V: TRBV11-2; J: TRBJ1-6; size: -; CDR3: CASSLDLATLHF; DNA: TGTGCCAGCAGCTTAGATCTGGCCACACTCCACTTT
D: -; V: TRBV7-9; J: TRBJ2-1; size: -; CDR3: CASSRPEKKAVYYNEQFF; DNA: TGTGCCAGCAGCCGGCCAGAGAAAAAAGCGGTCTACTACAATGAGCAGTTCTTC
D: -; V: TRBV9; J: TRBJ1-2; size: few; CDR3: CASSVGTSGYTF; DNA: TGTGCCAGCAGCGTAGGGACAAGTGGCTACACCTTC
D: -; V: TRBV18; J: TRBJ1-5; size: -; CDR3: CASSPGGQSQPQHF; DNA: TGTGCCAGCTCACCGGGGGGGCAGAGTCAGCCCCAGCATTTT
D: -; V: TRBV5-1; J: TRBJ2-1; size: -; CDR3: CASSLDRGPQFF; DNA: TGCGCCAGCAGCTTGGATCGAGGCCCGCAGTTCTTC
D: -; V: TRBV10-2; J: TRBJ2-7; size: -; CDR3: CASTRDNEQYF; DNA: TGCGCCAGCACCAGGGACAACGAGCAGTACTTC
D: TRBD1; V: TRBV4-1; J: TRBJ1-5; size: -; CDR3: CASSGTADQPQHF; DNA: TGCGCCAGCAGTGGGACAGCCGATCAGCCCCAGCATTTT
D: -; V: TRBV9; J: TRBJ1-1; size: -; CDR3: CASSTGRPTEAFF; DNA: TGTGCCAGCAGCACAGGGAGACCCACTGAAGCTTTCTTT
D: TRBD2; V: TRBV10-3; J: TRBJ2-3; size: few; CDR3: CATTGLDSGSGTQYF; DNA: TGTGCCACCACCGGGTTGGATAGCGGGAGTGGCACGCAGTATTTT
D: -; V: TRBV7-9; J: TRBJ2-1; size: -; CDR3: CASSWGVNEQFF; DNA: TGTGCCAGCAGCTGGGGAGTTAATGAGCAGTTCTTC
D: TRBD1; V: TRBV27; J: TRBJ2-7; size: once; CDR3: CASSLKGQGRYEQYF; DNA: TGTGCCAGCAGTTTAAAAGGACAGGGGCGGTACGAGCAGTACTTC
D: TRBD1; V: TRBV29-1; J: TRBJ2-4; size: -; CDR3: CSVAPGQGKNIQYF; DNA: TGCAGCGTTGCCCCGGGACAGGGAAAAAACATTCAGTACTTC
D: -; V: TRBV11-2; J: TRBJ1-6; size: -; CDR3: CASSSNRGGSNSPLHF; DNA: TGTGCCAGCAGCTCCAACCGTGGCGGGAGTAATTCACCCCTCCACTTT
D: -; V: TRBV27; J: TRBJ1-5; size: -; CDR3: CASSRHSNQPQHF; DNA: TGTGCCAGCAGTCGACATAGCAATCAGCCCCAGCATTTT
D: TRBD1; V: TRBV27; J: TRBJ1-2; size: -; CDR3: CASSLTGTYGYTF; DNA: TGTGCCAGCAGTTTGACAGGGACATATGGCTACACCTTC
D: TRBD2; V: TRBV7-2; J: TRBJ2-1; size: -; CDR3: CASRSGLAGNEQFF; DNA: TGTGCCAGCAGGAGTGGACTAGCGGGAAATGAGCAGTTCTTC
D: -; V: TRBV6-2/TRBV6-3; J: TRBJ2-2; size: -; CDR3: CASSLTGELFF; DNA: TGTGCCAGCAGTCTCACCGGGGAGCTGTTTTTT
D: -; V: TRBV3-1/TRBV3-2; J: TRBJ2-1; size: -; CDR3: CASSQAPGVSNEQFF; DNA: TGTGCCAGCAGCCAGGCTCCGGGAGTCTCTAATGAGCAGTTCTTC
D: -; V: TRBV10-3; J: TRBJ1-3; size: -; CDR3: CATKEASGNTIYF; DNA: TGTGCCACCAAGGAGGCCTCTGGAAACACCATATATTTT
D: -; V: TRBV5-6; J: TRBJ2-5; size: -; CDR3: CASSINNGETQYF; DNA: TGTGCCAGCAGCATCAACAACGGGGAGACCCAGTACTTC
D: TRBD1; V: TRBV28; J: TRBJ2-5; size: -; CDR3: CASTSLGRGLVETQYF; DNA: TGTGCCAGCACCTCTTTGGGCAGGGGGCTGGTAGAGACCCAGTACTTC
D: TRBD2; V: TRBV7-3; J: TRBJ2-3; size: -; CDR3: CASSQNGGVGTDTQYF; DNA: TGTGCCAGCAGCCAAAACGGGGGGGTTGGGACAGATACGCAGTATTTT
D: -; V: TRBV28; J: TRBJ2-1; size: -; CDR3: CASNPDSYNEQFF; DNA: TGTGCCAGCAACCCAGACTCCTACAATGAGCAGTTCTTC
D: TRBD2; V: TRBV14; J: TRBJ2-1; size: -; CDR3: CASSRVFRTSGYNEQFF; DNA: TGTGCCAGCAGCCGAGTGTTTAGAACTAGCGGATACAATGAGCAGTTCTTC
D: -; V: TRBV11-2; J: TRBJ2-7; size: -; CDR3: CASSPQGGYEQYF; DNA: TGTGCCAGCAGCCCACAGGGTGGGTACGAGCAGTACTTC
D: -; V: TRBV2; J: TRBJ1-5; size: -; CDR3: CASSEGTPEYSNQPQHF; DNA: TGTGCCAGCAGTGAAGGGACACCCGAATATAGCAATCAGCCCCAGCATTTT
D: TRBD1; V: TRBV6-6; J: TRBJ1-1; size: -; CDR3: CASSRQGRAEAFF; DNA: TGTGCCAGCAGTAGACAGGGGAGAGCTGAAGCTTTCTTT
D: TRBD2; V: TRBV28; J: TRBJ2-5; size: -; CDR3: CASSLLLAGETQYF; DNA: TGTGCCAGCAGTTTACTCCTAGCGGGGGAGACCCAGTACTTC
D: -; V: TRBV9; J: TRBJ2-1; size: -; CDR3: CASSVALATYNEQFF; DNA: TGTGCCAGCAGCGTAGCTCTGGCCACCTACAATGAGCAGTTCTTC
D: TRBD1; V: TRBV2; J: TRBJ2-3; size: -; CDR3: CASSWAGGPDTQYF; DNA: TGTGCCAGCAGTTGGGCAGGGGGCCCAGATACGCAGTATTTT
D: -; V: TRBV7-9; J: TRBJ2-3; size: -; CDR3: CASSLVRASTDTQYF; DNA: TGTGCCAGCAGCTTAGTCAGGGCTAGCACAGATACGCAGTATTTT
D: -; V: TRBV3-1/TRBV3-2; J: TRBJ2-2; size: -; CDR3: CASSPHEGGELFF; DNA: TGTGCCAGCAGCCCTCATGAGGGCGGGGAGCTGTTTTTT
D: -; V: TRBV6-1; J: TRBJ2-7; size: once; CDR3: CASSEVGRDYEQYF; DNA: TGTGCCAGCAGTGAAGTAGGCAGGGATTACGAGCAGTACTTC
D: -; V: TRBV7-9; J: TRBJ2-3; size: -; CDR3: CASSLASGGTTDTQYF; DNA: TGTGCCAGCAGCTTAGCCTCAGGGGGGACCACAGATACGCAGTATTTT
D: -; V: TRBV5-6; J: TRBJ2-7; size: few; CDR3: CASTRGIWYEQYF; DNA: TGTGCCAGCACGAGAGGGATTTGGTACGAGCAGTACTTC
D: -; V: TRBV14; J: TRBJ1-6; size: few; CDR3: CASSILKGYNSPLHF; DNA: TGTGCCAGCAGCATCCTTAAGGGGTATAATTCACCCCTCCACTTT